This TCR beta chain was profiled in a study of blood T cell repertoires in COVID-19. Whole-study context: The study drew acute and convalescent COVID-19 samples from the United States, Italy and Spain. In each case, the material was cDNA or gDNA derived from T cells, B-cell-depleted T cells, or PBMCs.

TCRdb keeps only in-frame clones here, not all; method: immunoSEQ multiplex PCR. This table holds about 160,000 clones, approximately 83% found once. The trim removed 6 bases at V and 3 bases at J, leaving 9 bases unmatched. The CDR3 is 15 amino acids. Germline V gene lookup returns CDR1 LGHDT and CDR2 YNNKEL (reference sequence). Sequenced input: peripheral blood. The sequence was obtained from a man between 65 and 79 years old who had recovered from COVID-19. This chain uses TRBV3-1 (or the pseudogene TRBV3-2) with TRBJ1-1; 8 bases match TRBD1. CDR3 sequence (DNA): TGTGCCAGCAGACCTGACAGGGGTCGGGACACTGAAGCTTTCTTT. It specifies CASRPDRGRDTEAFF.